Below, 16 T cell receptor beta chains from the same sample are listed, as sequenced in a study of spatial heterogeneity in lung cancer. Using its own MiXCR run on the 5' RACE reads, TCRdb lists one record per CDR3 protein. The table shows tens of thousands of distinct CDR3 sequences, with 13% occurring only once. As for time point: sample taken at primary tumor resection. No cell sorting; template was whole RNA from tumor, lung tissue or PBMC. The sample consisted of PBMCs, taken at surgery. Receptors originate from a male donor with early-stage non-small cell lung cancer.

This clonotype was picked up many times. The CDR3 reads CASDLAAQNTGELFF. DNA for the CDR3: TGTGCCAGTGATCTAGCGGCCCAGAACACCGGGGAGCTGTTTTTT. The chain has TRBV12-3 or TRBV12-4 and TRBJ2-2, with TRBD2 matching 7 bases. The CDR3 sequence is 15 residues long. V dropped 9 bases and J dropped 1; count of bases not matched to a gene: 8.

The chain uses TRBV7-9 and TRBJ1-2; weak D call: TRBD1 (5 bases). This CDR3 comprises 13 residues. Deletions cut 4 bases from V and 0 bases from J, with 6 bases between. Germline V gene sequence: CDR1 SEHNR, CDR2 FQNEAQ (reference sequence). This CDR3 is CASSWGANYGYTF. Written as DNA, the CDR3 is TGTGCCAGCAGCTGGGGGGCTAACTATGGCTACACCTTC.

This clonotype occurred many times. The chain links TRBV29-1 to TRBJ2-7; no reliable D call. The CDR3 loop spans 12 amino acids. Trimming cost V 4 bases and J 0 bases, with 7 bases left between them. Germline assignment: CDR1 SQVTM and CDR2 ANQGSEA. In DNA, the CDR3 is TGCAGCGTTGGAGATAACTCCTACGAGCAGTACTTC. This codes for CSVGDNSYEQYF.

The chain combines TRBV12-3 or TRBV12-4 with TRBJ1-3, with unresolved D. The V gene lost 6 bases and the J gene lost 2 bases, with 11 bases spanning the gap. CDR3 length: 14 residues. Written as DNA, the CDR3 is TGTGCCAGCAGCCCGATGCAGGCTGGAAACACCATATATTTT. Its protein product is CASSPMQAGNTIYF.

This clonotype was seen more than once but under ten times. The V and J genes are TRBV6-2 or TRBV6-3 and TRBJ2-4; no definite D call. Germline loops: CDR1 MNHEY, CDR2 SVGEGT. The V gene lost 2 bases and the J gene lost 8 bases, with 16 bases spanning the gap. The CDR3 consists of 15 residues. DNA for the CDR3: TGTGCCAGCAGTTACCGGCAGGACGAGTGGCACATTCAGTACTTC. As protein: CASSYRQDEWHIQYF.

This chain uses TRBV6-5 with TRBJ2-2; 7 positions agree with TRBD1. The V and J ends lost 5 bases and 5 bases, in that order; junction bases with no gene match: 8. There are 15 residues in the CDR3. Germline V lookup: CDR1 MNHEY, CDR2 SVGAGI. The CDR3 spells CASSMTGLRTGELFF. In DNA, the CDR3 is TGTGCCAGCAGTATGACAGGGCTGAGAACCGGGGAGCTGTTTTTT.

The chain uses TRBV2 and TRBJ2-1; 11 nucleotides line up with TRBD2. The CDR3 runs to 14 residues. CDR1 and CDR2 from the germline V gene are SNHLY and FYNNEI. The J segment lost 5 bases and the V segment lost 8 bases, leaving 5 bases of the junction unmatched. CDR3 DNA sequence: TGTGCCAGCGCTGCGACTAGCGGGAACAATGAGCAGTTCTTC. The encoded protein is CASAATSGNNEQFF.

This chain joins TRBV27 and TRBJ2-2, with 7 bases that match TRBD1. The V gene end was trimmed by 2 bases and the J gene end by 1 base; junction bases not matched to a gene: 7. Germline loops: CDR1 MNHEY, CDR2 SMNVEV (reference sequence). The CDR3 spans 17 residues. The CDR3 loop is CASSLLWTGRNTGELFF. DNA of the CDR3: TGTGCCAGCAGTTTACTATGGACAGGTCGGAACACCGGGGAGCTGTTTTTT.

The rearrangement joins TRBV5-1 to TRBJ2-5; the D is unclear. V dropped 4 bases and J dropped 5 bases, with 12 bases sitting between them. Germline CDR1 reads SGHRS; CDR2 reads YFSETQ. The CDR3 runs 13 residues. The CDR3: CASSPTPPETQYF. The CDR3 nucleotides read TGCGCCAGCAGCCCTACCCCCCCGGAGACCCAGTACTTC.

The chain recombines TRBV2 with TRBJ1-1, with 10 bases aligning to TRBD1. V shed 5 bases, J shed 3 bases, and the junction held 3 bases outside the gene matches. This CDR3 is 14 amino acids long. Germline V lookup: CDR1 SNHLY, CDR2 FYNNEI. CDR3 protein: CASSRQGAYTEAFF. DNA of the CDR3: TGTGCCAGCAGTAGACAGGGGGCCTACACTGAAGCTTTCTTT.

The V gene is TRBV6-5, the J gene TRBJ2-3; D might be TRBD1 (5 bases). V gave up 2 bases and J gave up 1 base, with 13 bases separating them. The CDR3 sequence is 16 residues long. In germline, CDR1 is MNHEY, CDR2 SVGAGI. Here the CDR3 DNA reads TGTGCCAGCAGTTACCCGGACATTGTCCGCACAGATACGCAGTATTTT. This sequence encodes CASSYPDIVRTDTQYF.

This clonotype came up many times. J is TRBJ1-3 and V is TRBV4-1; TRBD1 aligns across 7 bases. Germline loops: CDR1 MGHRA, CDR2 YSYEKL. The CDR3 is made up of 18 amino acids. V trimming: 4 bases; J trimming: 0 bases; junction bases outside the gene matches: 12. In DNA form, the CDR3 reads TGCGCCAGCAGCCTCCTTCCGGGACAGCTTTTCTCTGGAAACACCATATATTTT. It codes for CASSLLPGQLFSGNTIYF.

This rearrangement joins TRBV20-1 to TRBJ2-2; a possible D gene is TRBD2 (6 bases). V lost 0 bases and J lost 5, with 16 bases in between. This CDR3 has 16 amino acids. The germline gives CDR1 DFQATT, CDR2 SNEGSKA (reference sequence). CDR3 sequence (DNA): TGCAGTGCTAGAGAGGCGGGGAATGGTGAGACCGGGGAGCTGTTTTTT. It is translated as CSAREAGNGETGELFF.

This clonotype was recorded at least ten times. The chain has TRBV7-6 and TRBJ1-1; possibly TRBD1 for D (5 bases). Germline CDR1 reads SGHVS; CDR2 reads FNYEAQ. V shed 1 base and J shed 1 base, with 7 bases lying between them. The CDR3 length is 14 residues. This chain's CDR3 is CASSLGQTNTEAFF. In nucleotides, the CDR3 is TGTGCCAGCAGCTTAGGACAGACGAACACTGAAGCTTTCTTT.

This chain links TRBV3-1 with TRBJ1-5; D is ambiguous. The CDR3 extends over 15 amino acids. Germline lookup yields CDR1 LGHDT and CDR2 YNNKEL (reference sequence). V shed 1 base and J shed 2 bases, with 9 bases lying between them. The chain's CDR3 is CASSQARGRNQPQHF. CDR3 nucleotide sequence: TGTGCCAGCAGCCAAGCACGAGGGCGCAATCAGCCCCAGCATTTT.

The chain employs TRBV29-1 and TRBJ2-7; D is perhaps TRBD2 (6 bases). The ends were cut back, 6 bases at V and 7 bases at J, with 13 bases in the middle. This CDR3 has 11 amino acids. Germline CDR1 reads SQVTM; CDR2 reads ANQGSEA. The CDR3 sequence is CSVGLKGEQYF. The CDR3 bases are TGCAGCGTCGGACTAAAGGGGGAGCAGTACTTC.